This TCR beta chain was captured in a study of T cell clonality in common variable immunodeficiency. Reduced serum IgG, IgA and/or IgM plus specific antibody deficiency defined CVID. Blood came from CVID subjects not ill and not taking immunomodulatory or immunosuppressive medication. This clone was observed a few times. Antigen specificity is unknown. The missing CDR3 end, 3 residues past where the read stops, is filled in from the germline J gene. The repertoire was sequenced with immunoSEQ multiplex PCR; TCRdb's copy has only in-frame clones and lacks some. This sample carries more than 35,000 clones, none of them present only once. Study-level points and caveats: Common variable immunodeficiency TCR beta sequences reportedly had fewer deletions and N-nucleotide insertions.

CDR3 length equals 15 residues. V lost 0 bases to trimming and J lost 2 bases, with 12 bases between them. Germline V gives CDR1 SGHRS, CDR2 YFSETQ. Sequenced material: peripheral blood mononuclear cells. The gene calls are TRBV5-1 and TRBJ2-7; a possible D gene is TRBD2 (5 bases). The sequence derives from a human donor with common variable immunodeficiency. CDR3 DNA (partial): TGCGCCAGCAGCTTGGGGGAAAGCGGTCCCTACGAG. Translated, it gives CASSLGESGPYE. The entire CDR3 protein reads CASSLGESGPYEQYF.